The T cell receptor (beta chain) under discussion was sequenced for a study of T cell repertoires in cytomegalovirus infection (dated by TCRdb to the late 2010s). General notes on the study: Donor HLA type was relevant to the analysis, as public TCR beta signatures indicated carriage of CMV infection together with the matching HLA type. General findings and caveats noted by the study authors: Cumulative frequency of public TCR beta family members discriminated carriers of CMV infection plus the relevant HLA type in this cohort and an independent approximately 350-donor cohort. The ex vivo response was dominated by HLA-C-restricted CMV-specific TCR beta clonotypes, which also provided the single most frequent clonotype in two of eight donors.

From its cysteine to its phenylalanine, the CDR3 spans 12 amino acids. The only DNA kept is the CDR3, 36 bases in frame from the first base. The germline ends are 5 bases apart after V is trimmed by 0 bases and J by 7 bases. The germline V gene specifies SGHTA as CDR1 and FQGTGA as CDR2. Details on this clonotype: The clone's antigen remains unknown. No base quality information exists; no much larger clone differs at one position.

Reads for this sample came from an Illumina HiSeq 1500. TCRdb passed the public sequencing reads through fastp at Q25 and MiXCR, retaining productive beta sequences. Rows matching on CDR3 protein sequence are summarized as one entry with the most common DNA and genes. For this sample the table gives hundreds of thousands of distinct CDR3 sequences, of which less than 25% were detected only once. The ten largest clones add up to 7% to 9% of the sample. The sample consisted of CD8+ T cells from PBMCs. The chain is assembled from TRBV7-3 and TRBJ2-3; the D gene remains uncertain. This receptor was obtained from a human donor in good health (CMV status not recorded). Some clones in this sample may be carry-over from other donors' samples. In nucleotide form, the sequence is TGTGCCAGCAGCTTAACGGGAAATACGCAGTATTTT. It specifies CASSLTGNTQYF.